The 10 T cell receptor beta chains below all came from one sample that was sequenced in a study of blood T cells in healthy people across ages. The authors ran a second PCR of roughly 6 to 12 cycles using a sample-barcoded 5' primer and a J-beta primer mix. In TCRdb, the 5' RACE reads were re-called with MiXCR into one record per CDR3 protein. The sample contains over 950,000 distinct CDR3 sequences, roughly half of which appear only once. Sequencing was performed on blood. The receptors come from an older woman in good health.

This clonotype was seen a few times. The gene calls are TRBV20-1 and TRBJ2-5; D not certain. CDR3 length equals 10 residues. Trimming left V 3 bases short and J 5 bases short, with 4 bases between. Germline CDR1 DFQATT, CDR2 SNEGSKA (reference sequence). CDR3 nucleotide sequence: TGCAGTGCTAGTTCGGAGACCCAGTACTTC. Its translation is CSASSETQYF.

This clonotype was seen only once. The chain carries TRBV28 and TRBJ2-1, with D possibly TRBD1 on 6 matching bases. Germline V gene sequence: CDR1 MDHEN, CDR2 SYDVKM. V dropped 7 bases and J dropped 9 bases, with 22 bases sitting between them. This CDR3 spans 15 amino acids. CDR3 DNA sequence: TGTGCCAGCACCGGTCGAGGACAGCCTTCGTTTGAGCAGTTCTTC. Translating it yields CASTGRGQPSFEQFF. Full variable domain (missing parts from reference TRBV28 and TRBJ2-1): DVKVTQSSRYLVKRTGEKVFLECVQDMDHENMFWYRQDPGLGLRLIYFSYDVKMKEKGDIPEGYSVSREKKERFSLILESASTNQTSMYLCASTGRGQPSFEQFFGPGTRLTVL.

At least ten counts were recorded for this clonotype. The V call is TRBV29-1, the J call TRBJ2-5; D may be TRBD2 (5 bases). This CDR3 is 12 amino acids long. Trimming left V 3 bases short and J 5 bases short, with 10 bases between. Germline-derived CDR1 and CDR2 are SQVTM and ANQGSEA. The CDR3 DNA follows: TGCAGCGTTGAGTATAGAGGGGAGACCCAGTACTTC. It codes for CSVEYRGETQYF.

This chain links TRBV20-1 with TRBJ2-5; 7 bases match TRBD2. The assigned J gene may be wrong: the sequence end matches TRBJ2-7 better. The CDR3 sequence is 12 residues long. The germline V gene has CDR1 DFQATT and CDR2 SNEGSKA (reference sequence). The CDR3 sequence: CSASSGTYEQYF. For the CDR3, the DNA is TGCAGTGCGTCTAGCGGCACCTACGAGCAGTACTTC.

This clonotype has at least ten counts. This chain uses TRBV30 with TRBJ1-2, with TRBD1 matching 7 bases. Germline-derived CDR1 and CDR2 are GTSNPN and SVGIG (reference sequence). V lost 7 bases and J lost 7; bases outside the gene matches: 6. CDR3 size: 11 residues. The CDR3 nucleotides read TGTGCCTTTAAGACAGGGTCTGGCTACACCTTC. This sequence encodes CAFKTGSGYTF. The full variable domain, rest sourced from reference TRBV30 and TRBJ1-2, is SQTIHQWPATLVQPVGSPLSLECTVEGTSNPNLYWYRQAAGRGLQLLFYSVGIGQISSEVPQNLSASRPQDRQFILSSKKLLLSDSGFYLCAFKTGSGYTFGSGTRLTVV.

The chain is built from TRBV27 and TRBJ2-7, with D hard to call. Trimming removed 5 bases from V and 0 bases from J, with 17 bases in between. The CDR3 is made up of 16 amino acids. From germline, CDR1 is MNHEY and CDR2 SMNVEV (reference sequence). The CDR3 DNA reads TGTGCCAGCAGTCCCGCCGTTGCCCCAGGCTCCTACGAGCAGTACTTC. Amino acids: CASSPAVAPGSYEQYF.

As for this clonotype: One end of the junction is discordant with germline, which a read error may explain. The V gene is TRBV6-2 or TRBV6-3, the J gene TRBJ1-2; D is undetermined. In germline, CDR1 is MNHEY, CDR2 SVGEGT. The CDR3 runs 13 residues. The CDR3 DNA reads TGTGCCAGCAGTGACTCGGGCGTATATGGCTACACCTTC. Translated: CASSDSGVYGYTF.

Only a few counts were recorded for this clonotype. The chain joins TRBV20-1 to TRBJ2-5; possibly TRBD2 for D (5 bases). Trimming cost V 3 bases and J 1 base, with 12 bases left between them. Germline CDR1 is DFQATT and CDR2 is SNEGSKA (reference sequence). This CDR3 is 14 amino acids long. The CDR3 loop reads CSASLAGSQETQYF. The CDR3 bases are TGCAGTGCTAGTTTGGCGGGCAGCCAAGAGACCCAGTACTTC.

This chain joins TRBV28 and TRBJ2-5; a possible D gene is TRBD2 (6 bases). V lost 5 bases and J lost 11, with 24 bases in between. CDR3 length: 15 residues. Per germline, CDR1 MDHEN and CDR2 SYDVKM. The DNA for the CDR3 is TGTGCCAGCAGTACGGGTAGCGGCTACGACAATGAGCAGTACTTC. It encodes CASSTGSGYDNEQYF. The full variable domain, rest sourced from reference TRBV28 and TRBJ2-5, is DVKVTQSSRYLVKRTGEKVFLECVQDMDHENMFWYRQDPGLGLRLIYFSYDVKMKEKGDIPEGYSVSREKKERFSLILESASTNQTSMYLCASSTGSGYDNEQYFGPGTRLLVL.

This chain uses TRBV24-1 with TRBJ2-3; D perhaps matches TRBD2 (5 bases). The germline CDR1 and CDR2 sequences are KGHDR and SFDVKD. Trimming removed 4 bases at V and 1 base at J, with 11 bases between. This CDR3 spans 15 amino acids. The CDR3 is CATSEGSGGTDTQYF. The CDR3 DNA reads as TGTGCCACCAGTGAGGGAAGCGGCGGCACAGATACGCAGTATTTT.